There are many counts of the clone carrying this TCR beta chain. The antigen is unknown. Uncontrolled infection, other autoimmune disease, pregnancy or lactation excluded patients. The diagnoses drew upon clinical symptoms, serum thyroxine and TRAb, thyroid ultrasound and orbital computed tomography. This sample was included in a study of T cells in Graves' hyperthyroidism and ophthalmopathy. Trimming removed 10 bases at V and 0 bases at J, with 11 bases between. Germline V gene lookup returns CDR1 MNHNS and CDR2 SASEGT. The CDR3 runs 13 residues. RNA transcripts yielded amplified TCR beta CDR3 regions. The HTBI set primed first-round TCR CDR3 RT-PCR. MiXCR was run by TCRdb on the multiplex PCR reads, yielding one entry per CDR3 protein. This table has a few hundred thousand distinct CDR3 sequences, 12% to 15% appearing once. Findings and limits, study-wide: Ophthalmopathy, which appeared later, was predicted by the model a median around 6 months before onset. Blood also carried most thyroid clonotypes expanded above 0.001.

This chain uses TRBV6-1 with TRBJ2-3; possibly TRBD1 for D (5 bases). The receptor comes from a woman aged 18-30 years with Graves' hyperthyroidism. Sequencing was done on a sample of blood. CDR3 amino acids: CANPDSSTDTQYF. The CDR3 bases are TGTGCCAACCCCGACAGTAGCACAGATACGCAGTATTTT.